The 25 T cell receptor beta chains below come from one sample, sequenced in a study of Tregs in tolerant kidney transplant recipients. Recipient PBMCs carried a CFSE label and met irradiated graft donor PBMCs for over 5 days before FACS sorting. These receptors' antigens are unknown. TCRdb's table, derived via immunoSEQ multiplex PCR, lists solely in-frame clones and lacks some. This sample's table reports thousands of clones. Sample: CD8+ T cells from blood cultured with allogeneic cells, taken before the transplant. Every receptor here comes from a human patient who received a combined kidney and bone marrow transplant.

Regarding this clone: From the germline J gene comes the end of the CDR3, since the read stops 3 residues before it. The chain is built from TRBV25-1 and TRBJ1-1; D is unresolved. The CDR3 sequence is 13 residues long. From germline, CDR1 is MGHDK and CDR2 SYGVNS. The V end lost 6 bases, the J end lost 0 bases, and 8 bases lay between the germline ends. The covered CDR3 bases are TGTGCCAGCAGCGGACTTTTGAACACTGAA. It specifies CASSGLLNTE. Given in full, the CDR3 is CASSGLLNTEAFF. Based on the CDR3 plus reference TRBV25-1 and TRBJ1-1, the full variable domain is EADIYQTPRYLVIGTGKKITLECSQTMGHDKMYWYQQDPGMELHLIHYSYGVNSTEKGDLSSESTVSRIRTEHFPLTLESARPSHTSQYLCASSGLLNTEAFFGQGTRLTVV.

On this clone itself: The read ends 3 residues before the CDR3 terminus; that terminus is restored from the germline J gene. The chain has TRBV5-6 and TRBJ2-5; D gene ambiguous. There are 14 residues in the CDR3. V was trimmed by 0 bases and J by 1 base, leaving 7 bases between them. Germline CDR1 SGHDT, CDR2 YYEEEE. This CDR3 is CASSLDPVQETQYF. Partial CDR3 DNA: TGTGCCAGCAGCTTGGATCCTGTCCAAGAGACC.

Considering frequency, this clone is medium-sized. The read gets to within 3 residues of the CDR3 end, and the germline J gene fills in the rest. The chain is built from TRBV6-1 and TRBJ2-3; D is uncertain. V was cut by 1 base and J by 6 bases, with 14 bases left in between. Germline V gives CDR1 MNHNS, CDR2 SASEGT. This CDR3 contains 15 residues. CDR3 region: CASSEEEYSGDTQYF. Partial CDR3 DNA: TGTGCCAGCAGTGAAGAGGAGTATTCCGGGGATACG.

With respect to this clone: The CDR3 end lies 3 residues beyond the end of the read and is filled in from the germline J gene. The chain has TRBV9 and TRBJ2-7, with D perhaps TRBD2 (8 bases). The CDR3 is 16 residues long. The germline gives CDR1 SGDLS, CDR2 YYNGEE. V lost 4 bases and J lost 3, with 20 bases in between. CDR3 loop: CASSHGRGDRNYEQYF. Partial CDR3 DNA: TGTGCCAGCAGCCATGGGCGGGGGGACAGAAACTACGAG.

This clone ranks as medium-sized in terms of frequency. Sequencing ends 3 residues short of the CDR3 end; the germline J gene provides the rest. This chain links TRBV30 with TRBJ2-3, with 7 positions matching TRBD2. Trimming cost V 2 bases and J 5 bases; bases outside gene matches: 4. Germline V CDR1 and CDR2: GTSNPN, SVGIG (reference sequence). The CDR3 consists of 13 residues. The CDR3 protein is CAWSRTSLDTQYF. The CDR3 bases that were read are TGTGCCTGGAGTCGGACTAGTCTAGATACG.

Comments on this clone: At one end the junction does not follow the germline gene, possibly because of a read error. The CDR3 goes on 3 residues after the read ends, and that part is filled in from the germline J gene. This chain joins TRBV4-2 and TRBJ2-7; D unclear. CDR3 length: 15 residues. Germline V gene sequence: CDR1 LGHNA, CDR2 YNFKEQ. The CDR3 spells CASSQDHHPSYEQYF. CDR3 DNA (partial): TGCGCCAGCAGCCAAGATCACCATCCCAGCTACGAG.

Concerning this clone: The read gets to within 3 residues of the CDR3 end, and the germline J gene fills in the rest. The rearrangement links TRBV4-2 to TRBJ1-1, with D tentatively TRBD1 (6 bases). Germline V gene data show CDR1 as LGHNA and CDR2 as YNFKEQ. The CDR3 is 13 amino acids. V dropped 2 bases and J dropped 6 bases, with 10 bases sitting between them. The CDR3 loop is CASSQRTASEAFF. The covered CDR3 bases are TGTGCCAGCAGCCAACGGACAGCCTCTGAA.

On this clone itself: The sequence runs out 3 residues before the end of the CDR3; the remainder is reconstructed from the germline J gene. The J gene is TRBJ1-2, the V gene TRBV7-8, with 8 bases lining up with TRBD1. The CDR3 has 13 amino acids. From germline, CDR1 is SGHVS and CDR2 FQNEAQ. Partial CDR3 DNA: TGTGCCAGCAGCCCATCGGACAGGGTGGGC. Its protein is CASSPSDRVG. The entire CDR3 is CASSPSDRVGYTF.

This clone is medium-sized by frequency. The read terminates 3 residues ahead of where the CDR3 ends, so the germline J gene completes it. V gene TRBV19 combines with J gene TRBJ2-3; tentatively, D is TRBD1 (6 bases). The germline V gene has CDR1 LNHDA and CDR2 SQIVND (reference sequence). V was shortened by 9 bases and J by 2 bases, with 21 bases between the two germline ends. This CDR3 is built from 16 residues. The CDR3 is CASSDRYPRSTDTQYF. CDR3 DNA (partial): TGTGCCAGCAGCGACAGGTACCCTCGATCCACAGATACG.

Incomplete CDR3 DNA: TGTGCCAGCAATGGGGACAGAACCTTACCCAACAATGAG. Residues: CASNGDRTLPNNE. The whole CDR3 reads CASNGDRTLPNNEQFF. The chain uses TRBV2 and TRBJ2-1; 7 bases are shared with TRBD1. Read sequence stops 3 residues before the CDR3 end, and the germline J gene provides the missing end. The CDR3 has 16 residues. Germline-derived CDR1 and CDR2 are SNHLY and FYNNEI. Losses at the gene ends were 7 bases for V and 5 bases for J; bases not matched to a gene: 14.

This clone is medium-sized by frequency. The read terminates 3 residues before the CDR3 end, so the remaining end is supplied by the germline J gene. The chain links TRBV6-2 or TRBV6-3 to TRBJ1-6, with D perhaps matching TRBD1 (5 bases). The V end was cut by 7 bases, the J end by 6 bases, with 13 bases between. This CDR3 has 14 amino acids. From germline, CDR1 is MNHEY and CDR2 SVGEGT. The DNA read from the CDR3 is TGTGCCAGCATGCGGCGACAGTCTAATTCACCC. It codes for CASMRRQSNSP. The full CDR3 reads CASMRRQSNSPLHF.

About this clone itself: Read coverage stops 3 residues before the CDR3 terminus; the germline J gene supplies the remainder. This chain connects TRBV19 to TRBJ1-1, with TRBD1 matching 8 bases. Trimming at V came to 7 bases and at J to 4 bases, leaving 11 bases not matched to a gene. Germline loops: CDR1 LNHDA, CDR2 SQIVND (reference sequence). The CDR3 contains 15 residues. CDR3 DNA, as far as it was read: TGTGCCAGTACCAACGGACAGGGTTTGGCCACTGAA. It specifies CASTNGQGLATE. The whole CDR3 is CASTNGQGLATEAFF.

Remarks on this clone: The sequenced fragment ends 3 residues before the CDR3 boundary, so the rest is inferred from the germline J gene. The chain is built from TRBV4-1 and TRBJ2-2; 8 bases agree with TRBD2. With 0 bases clipped from V and 3 bases from J, the junction kept 6 bases outside the gene matches. Looked up from germline, CDR1 is MGHRA and CDR2 is YSYEKL. The CDR3 sequence is 17 residues long. The chain's CDR3 is CASSQEAGGPHTGELFF. CDR3 DNA, as far as it was read: TGCGCCAGCAGCCAAGAGGCGGGGGGCCCCCACACCGGGGAG.

According to its frequency, this clone is medium-sized (0.01 to 0.1%). The sequence runs out 3 residues before the end of the CDR3; the remainder is reconstructed from the germline J gene. The chain carries TRBV30 and TRBJ2-1, with D tentatively TRBD1 (7 bases). The CDR3 sequence is 12 residues long. The V end lost 2 bases, the J end lost 8 bases, and 10 bases lay between the germline ends. Germline V gene data show CDR1 as GTSNPN and CDR2 as SVGIG (reference sequence). The CDR3 reads CAWSPGGHEQFF. CDR3 bases read: TGTGCCTGGAGTCCAGGGGGGCATGAG.

As concerns this clone: The sequence runs out 3 residues before the end of the CDR3; the remainder is reconstructed from the germline J gene. The V and J genes are TRBV12-3 or TRBV12-4 and TRBJ2-7, with D unclear. The CDR3 is made up of 11 amino acids. Trimming shortened V by 7 bases and J by 0 bases, and 4 bases separated the two germline ends. The DNA read from the CDR3 is TGTGCCAGCACCGGCTCCTACGAG. Its translation is CASTGSYE. The whole CDR3 is CASTGSYEQYF.

Details on this clone: The read falls 3 residues short of the CDR3 end, and the missing part is taken from the germline J gene. The chain uses TRBV19 and TRBJ2-7; the match to TRBD2 covers 10 bases. V was pared by 5 bases and J by 1 base, with 5 bases of the junction left unmatched. CDR1 LNHDA and CDR2 SQIVND come from the germline V gene (reference sequence). The CDR3 extends over 15 amino acids. CDR3 bases read: TGTGCCAGTAGTTTAGCGGGGGGCCCTTCCTACGAG. It specifies CASSLAGGPSYE. The whole CDR3 protein reads CASSLAGGPSYEQYF.

As concerns this clone: The read finishes 3 residues shy of the CDR3 end, and the germline J gene is used to complete it. This chain uses TRBV20-1 with TRBJ2-3; no reliable D call. The CDR3 covers 15 residues. The germline V gene encodes CDR1 DFQATT and CDR2 SNEGSKA (reference sequence). V lost 6 bases to trimming and J lost 2 bases, with 18 bases between them. This chain's CDR3 is CSARGFEADTDTQYF. The sequenced CDR3 bases are TGCAGTGCCCGCGGTTTTGAGGCTGACACAGATACG.

By frequency, this clone is large. Read sequence stops 3 residues before the CDR3 end, and the germline J gene provides the missing end. Other DNA sequences in this specimen translate into the identical CDR3. This chain uses TRBV19 with TRBJ2-6; D unclear. V was trimmed by 3 bases and J by 1 base, leaving 16 bases between them. Germline loops: CDR1 LNHDA, CDR2 SQIVND (reference sequence). This CDR3 comprises 18 residues. The chain's CDR3 is CASSIGSAPFSGANVLTF. The CDR3 bases that were read are TGTGCCAGTAGTATTGGCAGCGCACCATTTTCTGGGGCCAACGTC.

To note about this clone: Sequencing ends 3 residues short of the CDR3 end; the germline J gene provides the rest. The genes are TRBV13 and TRBJ1-2, with 8 nucleotides matching TRBD1. Germline V gene sequence: CDR1 PRHDT, CDR2 FYEKMQ (reference sequence). Unmatched junction bases numbered 17, after V lost 5 bases and J lost 6 bases. The CDR3 is made up of 17 amino acids. CDR3 sequence: CASSPPTRDRRGDGYTF. The part of the CDR3 DNA that was read is TGTGCCAGCAGCCCCCCGACCCGGGACAGGCGTGGGGATGGC. The whole variable domain, filled in from reference TRBV13 and TRBJ1-2, reads AAGVIQSPRHLIKEKRETATLKCYPIPRHDTVYWYQQGPGQDPQFLISFYEKMQSDKGSIPDRFSAQQFSDYHSELNMSSLELGDSALYFCASSPPTRDRRGDGYTFGSGTRLTVV.

This clone registers medium-sized (0.01 to 0.1%) by frequency. The read halts 3 residues ahead of the CDR3 end, with the missing end drawn from the germline J gene. The genes are TRBV20-1 and TRBJ2-1; D uncertain. In germline, CDR1 is DFQATT, CDR2 SNEGSKA (reference sequence). This CDR3 contains 13 residues. With 3 bases removed from V and 3 bases from J, the gap between germline ends came to 9 bases. CDR3 region: CSARSVNYNEQFF. The covered CDR3 bases are TGCAGTGCTAGGTCGGTAAACTACAATGAG.

Remarks on this clone: The read is 3 residues too short to cover the CDR3 end, so that end is filled in from the germline J gene. V usage is TRBV15 and J usage is TRBJ2-1, with TRBD2 matching 9 bases. Germline V gene sequence: CDR1 LNHNV, CDR2 YYDKDF (reference sequence). Trimming removed 1 base from V and 3 bases from J; junction bases left unmatched: 4. CDR3 length equals 16 residues. The DNA read from the CDR3 is TGTGCCACCAGCAGAGGGGCTAGCGGGATCTACAATGAG. Encoded protein: CATSRGASGIYNE. The whole CDR3 protein is CATSRGASGIYNEQFF.

This clone registers medium-sized (0.01 to 0.1%) by frequency. From the germline J gene comes the end of the CDR3, since the read stops 3 residues before it. The J gene is TRBJ2-1, the V gene TRBV9, with 14 bases identical to TRBD2. CDR1 is SGDLS, CDR2 YYNGEE, per germline. With 3 bases clipped from V and 7 bases from J, the junction kept 18 bases outside the gene matches. The CDR3 totals 20 residues. CDR3 bases read: TGTGCCAGCAGCGACCGATTGACTAGCGGGAGGGCCCACACCCCAAATGAG. Translation gives CASSDRLTSGRAHTPNE. The CDR3 as a whole reads CASSDRLTSGRAHTPNEQFF.

Comments on this clone: Coverage ceases 3 residues before the CDR3 finishes, and the germline J gene fills in the end. The chain couples TRBV7-9 to TRBJ1-1, with D hard to call. Germline lookup yields CDR1 SEHNR and CDR2 FQNEAQ (reference sequence). The CDR3 runs 14 residues. The CDR3 here is CASSFGPGYYEAFF. The CDR3 DNA, read in part, is TGTGCCAGCAGCTTCGGTCCCGGGTACTACGAG.

CDR3 sequence: CASSPGPLYFRGYQPQHF. The CDR3 DNA, read in part, is TGCGCCAGCAGTCCCGGACCCTTATATTTCAGGGGCTATCAGCCC. The J gene is TRBJ1-5, the V gene TRBV23-1, with D maybe TRBD1 (6 bases). From the germline J gene comes the end of the CDR3, since the read stops 3 residues before it. TRBV23-1 is flagged as an ORF with uncertain function. CDR3 length equals 18 residues. V gave up 4 bases and J gave up 5 bases, with 24 bases separating them.

To note about this clone: The missing CDR3 end, 3 residues past where the read stops, is filled in from the germline J gene. The chain carries TRBV28 and TRBJ1-2, with D unresolved. The germline V gene has CDR1 MDHEN and CDR2 SYDVKM. Trimming removed 2 bases from V and 2 bases from J, with 9 bases in between. The CDR3 length is 14 residues. The chain's CDR3 is CASSLSQENYGYTF. CDR3 bases read: TGTGCCAGCAGTTTAAGTCAGGAGAACTATGGC.